This T cell receptor beta chain was captured in a study of blood T cells in healthy people across ages. This CDR3 is 19 amino acids long. Germline V CDR1 and CDR2: LNHNV, YYDKDF (reference sequence). To note about this clonotype: The junction and the germline gene differ at one end; a read error may be behind it.

With a J-beta primer mix and a sample-barcoded 5' primer, a second PCR ran roughly 6 to 11 cycles. The study obtained at least 2.5 million CDR3-containing paired-end reads from every sample. MiXCR, applied by TCRdb to the 5' RACE reads, yields one record per CDR3 protein. The sample lists hundreds of thousands of distinct CDR3 sequences; approximately 50% were seen once. Caucasian, healthy and from Russia, the donors were aged between 6 and 90. The sequence was collected from a woman aged 60 to 75 in good health. The specimen sequenced was blood. This sequence joins TRBV15 and TRBJ2-3, with 11 bases matching TRBD2. DNA for the CDR3: TGTGCCGCCAGCAGATCCAGGACTAGCGGGCAGTCTAGCACAGATACGCAGTATTTT. Amino acid sequence: CAASRSRTSGQSSTDTQYF.